This T cell receptor beta chain stems from a study of blood T cells in healthy people across ages. This clonotype has just a few counts. A second PCR, run for roughly 7 to 11 cycles, used a sample-barcoded 5' primer plus a J-beta primer mix. MiXCR was run by TCRdb on the 5' RACE reads, yielding one entry per CDR3 protein. The sample yields roughly 1.9 million distinct CDR3 sequences, about 39% seen once. After removal of 7 bases from V and 1 base from J, the junction contained 15 bases not matched to a gene. Germline V gene sequence: CDR1 MNHEY, CDR2 SVGEGT. CDR3 length: 17 amino acids. This TCR was recovered from a human donor in good health. Sequencing was done on a sample of blood. This chain connects TRBV6-2 or TRBV6-3 to TRBJ1-1, with 7 bases matching TRBD1. CDR3 in DNA: TGTGCCAGCACCCCCTTCATGGGGACAGTATCGAACACTGAAGCTTTCTTT. It encodes CASTPFMGTVSNTEAFF.